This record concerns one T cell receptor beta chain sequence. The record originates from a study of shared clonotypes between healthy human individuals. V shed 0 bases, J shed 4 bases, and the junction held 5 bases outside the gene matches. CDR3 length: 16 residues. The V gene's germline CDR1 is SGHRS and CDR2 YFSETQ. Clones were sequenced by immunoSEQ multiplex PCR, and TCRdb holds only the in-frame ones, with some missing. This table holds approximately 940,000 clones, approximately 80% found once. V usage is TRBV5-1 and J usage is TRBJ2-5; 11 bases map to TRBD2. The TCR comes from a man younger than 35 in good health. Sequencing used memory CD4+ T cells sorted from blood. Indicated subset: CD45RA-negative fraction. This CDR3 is CASSLESSGRRETQYF. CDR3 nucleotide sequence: TGCGCCAGCAGCTTGGAGTCTAGCGGGAGGAGAGAGACCCAGTACTTC.